A single sample gave rise to the 27 T cell receptor beta chains below, sequenced in a study of blood T cell repertoires in COVID-19. Sequenced by immunoSEQ multiplex PCR; TCRdb stores in-frame clones only, minus some. The table shows under 80,000 clones, with roughly nine tenths occurring only once. The specimen sequenced was peripheral blood. Every receptor here comes from a man aged 70 or older with active COVID-19.

This clone has just one count. The chain is built from TRBV5-8 and TRBJ2-7; perhaps TRBD1 as D (6 bases). The germline gives CDR1 SGHTS, CDR2 YDEGEE. Deletions cut 3 bases from V and 3 bases from J, with 7 bases between. CDR3 length: 12 amino acids. CDR3 loop: CASSSDSYEQYF. The CDR3 DNA follows: TGTGCCAGCAGCTCGGACAGCTACGAGCAGTACTTC.

The chain links TRBV9 to TRBJ2-7; no reliable D call. The V end lost 3 bases, the J end lost 0 bases, and 7 bases lay between the germline ends. The germline gives CDR1 SGDLS, CDR2 YYNGEE. The CDR3 totals 13 residues. The CDR3 spells CASSAPSSYEQYF. DNA of the CDR3: TGTGCCAGCAGCGCCCCGAGCTCCTACGAGCAGTACTTC.

This chain joins TRBV15 and TRBJ1-2, with D possibly being TRBD1 (6 bases). The V end lost 1 base, the J end lost 8 bases, and 8 bases lay between the germline ends. The CDR3 consists of 12 residues. CDR1 is LNHNV and CDR2 is YYDKDF in the germline V gene (reference sequence). Here the CDR3 reads CATSRGGRGYTF. CDR3 DNA: TGTGCCACCAGCAGAGGGGGGCGGGGCTACACCTTC.

The genes are TRBV30 and TRBJ2-1; TRBD2 is a possible D gene (6 bases). Deletions cut 0 bases from V and 8 bases from J, with 17 bases between. This CDR3 region has 15 residues. Germline V CDR1 and CDR2: GTSNPN, SVGIG (reference sequence). The CDR3 DNA follows: TGTGCCTGGAGTGTGGGGGAGGCCGGGTGGGATGAGCAGTTCTTC. Residues: CAWSVGEAGWDEQFF. Based on the CDR3 plus reference TRBV30 and TRBJ2-1, the full variable domain is SQTIHQWPATLVQPVGSPLSLECTVEGTSNPNLYWYRQAAGRGLQLLFYSVGIGQISSEVPQNLSASRPQDRQFILSSKKLLLSDSGFYLCAWSVGEAGWDEQFFGPGTRLTVL.

J is TRBJ1-2 and V is TRBV24-1; the D is unclear. This CDR3 region has 12 residues. Germline CDR1 is KGHDR and CDR2 is SFDVKD. The V end lost 3 bases, the J end lost 7 bases, and 8 bases lay between the germline ends. In DNA form, the CDR3 reads TGTGCCACCAGTGATCCCCGGGTTGGCTACACCTTC. It yields the protein CATSDPRVGYTF.

The chain recombines TRBV18 with TRBJ1-3; 10 nucleotides agree with TRBD1. Germline CDR1 is KGHSH and CDR2 is LQKENI. The CDR3 runs to 17 residues. After removal of 0 bases from V and 4 bases from J, the junction contained 6 bases not matched to a gene. Here the CDR3 reads CASSPPRQGARGNTIYF. The DNA for the CDR3 is TGTGCCAGCTCACCACCCCGACAGGGGGCCAGGGGAAACACCATATATTTT.

The V gene is TRBV5-1, the J gene TRBJ2-3; 8 bases align to TRBD2. The J segment lost 1 base and the V segment lost 0 bases, leaving 4 bases of the junction unmatched. CDR3 size: 16 residues. In germline, CDR1 is SGHRS, CDR2 YFSETQ. CDR3 DNA sequence: TGCGCCAGCAGCTTGGTGGCGGGAGGCGGCACAGATACGCAGTATTTT. Encoded protein: CASSLVAGGGTDTQYF.

The genes are TRBV28 and TRBJ1-2; D call uncertain. In germline, CDR1 is MDHEN, CDR2 SYDVKM. V lost 8 bases, J lost 0 bases, and 10 bases lay in between. The CDR3 has 13 residues. This CDR3 reads CASRELANYGYTF. DNA for the CDR3: TGTGCCAGCCGGGAACTAGCTAACTATGGCTACACCTTC.

The chain recombines TRBV19 with TRBJ1-1; 11 nucleotides align to TRBD1. Germline-derived CDR1 and CDR2 are LNHDA and SQIVND (reference sequence). V gave up 2 bases and J gave up 4 bases; unmatched junction bases: 18. This CDR3 is built from 20 residues. Written as DNA, the CDR3 is TGTGCCAGTAGTATACGATGGGGTCGGGACAGGGGGTTAGTAGGCACTGAAGCTTTCTTT. Its protein product is CASSIRWGRDRGLVGTEAFF.

Concerning this clone: An end of the junction does not agree with germline; a read error may underlie this. The chain links TRBV6-1 to TRBJ2-3; TRBD1 agrees at 7 bases. Per the germline V gene, CDR1 is MNHNS and CDR2 is SASEGT. The CDR3 length is 15 residues. The CDR3 coding sequence is TGTGCCAGCAGGGAAGACAGGGCTAGCACAGATACGCAGTATTTT. Translating gives CASREDRASTDTQYF.

This rearrangement joins TRBV6-4 to TRBJ2-3; perhaps TRBD2 as D (6 bases). CDR1 MRHNA and CDR2 SNTAGT come from the germline V gene. V shed 4 bases and J shed 0 bases, with 11 bases lying between them. The CDR3 extends over 15 amino acids. CDR3 bases: TGTGCCAGCAGTGCTGTGGGGGGTAGCACAGATACGCAGTATTTT. Translated, it gives CASSAVGGSTDTQYF.

The CDR3 DNA reads TGTGCCAGCAGCCCTGGGACAGCCGCATCGGCCGCTGGGGAGCTGTTTTTT. The encoded protein is CASSPGTAASAAGELFF. The chain is built from TRBV5-4 and TRBJ2-2; 7 bases align to TRBD1. This CDR3 spans 17 amino acids. V lost 4 bases and J lost 8; bases outside the gene matches: 17. Germline lookup yields CDR1 SGHNT and CDR2 YYREEE (reference sequence).

The chain recombines TRBV7-3 with TRBJ2-1; the D gene is possibly TRBD2 (6 bases). Trimming stripped 4 bases from V and 8 bases from J, with 9 bases between. This CDR3 is 12 amino acids long. Germline CDR1 and CDR2: SGHTA and FQGTGA. CDR3 region: CASSSTSYEQFF. The CDR3 DNA is TGTGCCAGCAGCTCGACTAGTTATGAGCAGTTCTTC.

This chain connects TRBV19 to TRBJ2-7; TRBD1 matches at 12 bases. Looked up from germline, CDR1 is LNHDA and CDR2 is SQIVND (reference sequence). Trimming removed 6 bases from V and 6 bases from J; junction bases left unmatched: 9. This CDR3 has 15 amino acids. The CDR3 coding sequence is TGTGCCAGTAGACCCACGGGGACAGGGGGCGTCGAGCAGTACTTC. Protein sequence: CASRPTGTGGVEQYF.

CDR3: CASSLETSGRARETQYF. CDR3 coding DNA: TGCGCCAGCAGCTTGGAGACTAGCGGGAGGGCCCGGGAGACCCAGTACTTC. This sequence joins TRBV5-1 and TRBJ2-5, with TRBD2 matching 14 bases. Germline V lookup: CDR1 SGHRS, CDR2 YFSETQ. V shed 0 bases and J 5 bases; nucleotides not matched to a gene: 6. The CDR3 length is 17 residues.

This clone is medium-sized in the sample. The genes are TRBV7-2 and TRBJ2-6; D is perhaps TRBD1 (6 bases). The CDR3 is 15 amino acids. V was shortened by 5 bases and J by 4 bases, with 12 bases between the two germline ends. CDR1 is SGHTA and CDR2 is FQGNSA in the germline V gene. As DNA, the CDR3 is TGTGCCAGCAGCCCCAGGGGAACAGGGGCCAACGTCCTGACTTTC. It codes for CASSPRGTGANVLTF.

V is TRBV14 and J is TRBJ2-3, with 9 bases identical to TRBD2. This CDR3 region has 15 residues. Trimming removed 4 bases from V and 6 bases from J; junction bases left unmatched: 8. From germline, CDR1 is SGHDN and CDR2 FVKESK. The CDR3 coding sequence is TGTGCCAGCAGCCCGACTAGCGGCAGTCGGGATACGCAGTATTTT. It translates to CASSPTSGSRDTQYF.

DNA of the CDR3: TGTGCCAGTAGCGGGACAGGGAACTCTGGGGCCAACGTCCTGACTTTC. It specifies CASSGTGNSGANVLTF. The V call is TRBV19, the J call TRBJ2-6, with 9 bases lining up with TRBD1. Germline V gene data show CDR1 as LNHDA and CDR2 as SQIVND (reference sequence). The CDR3 covers 16 residues. V trimming: 6 bases; J trimming: 0 bases; junction bases outside the gene matches: 3.

The chain joins TRBV5-1 to TRBJ1-5, with D perhaps TRBD1 (5 bases). Germline values: CDR1 SGHRS, CDR2 YFSETQ. The ends were cut back, 0 bases at V and 4 bases at J, with 8 bases in the middle. This CDR3 is built from 14 residues. The CDR3 bases are TGCGCCAGCAGCTTGGGGGGCAGAAATCAGCCCCAGCATTTT. Its translation is CASSLGGRNQPQHF.

The DNA for the CDR3 is TGTGCCATCAGTGATGAAGCGGGAACAGATACGCAGTATTTT. Its translation: CAISDEAGTDTQYF. The chain combines TRBV10-3 with TRBJ2-3, with 7 bases lining up with TRBD2. From germline, CDR1 is ENHRY and CDR2 SYGVKD. The length of the CDR3 is 14 residues. V shed 3 bases and J 3 bases; nucleotides not matched to a gene: 3.

In nucleotides, the CDR3 is TGTGCCAGCAGCCGACCCGGCAGAGGCTACGAGCAGTACTTC. Its translation is CASSRPGRGYEQYF. V is TRBV5-5 and J is TRBJ2-7; D gene uncertain. V was pared by 4 bases and J by 3 bases, with 14 bases between. The CDR3 contains 14 residues. Germline V lookup: CDR1 SGHKS, CDR2 YYEKEE (reference sequence). Full variable domain (outside the CDR3, taken from reference TRBV5-5 and TRBJ2-7): DAGVTQSPTHLIKTRGQQVTLRCSPISGHKSVSWYQQVLGQGPQFIFQYYEKEERGRGNFPDRFSARQFPNYSSELNVNALLLGDSALYLCASSRPGRGYEQYFGPGTRLTVT.

The chain recombines TRBV3-1 (or the pseudogene TRBV3-2) with TRBJ1-5; tentative D call: TRBD1 (6 bases). Trimming left V 4 bases short and J 3 bases short, with 13 bases between. Looked up from germline, CDR1 is LGHDT and CDR2 is YNNKEL (reference sequence). The CDR3 is 15 residues long. The CDR3 loop reads CASSPGGGDNQPQHF. The CDR3 nucleotides are TGTGCCAGCAGCCCGGGGGGGGGCGACAATCAGCCCCAGCATTTT.

A remark on this clone: One junction end does not reproduce the germline sequence, and a read error may be involved. The genes are TRBV27 and TRBJ2-7; D remains unclear. The CDR3 extends over 13 amino acids. Per germline, CDR1 MNHEY and CDR2 SMNVEV (reference sequence). CDR3 bases: TGTGCCAGCAGTTTATCGGGCTCCCACGAGCAGTACTTC. Encoded protein: CASSLSGSHEQYF.

This clone was counted between two and nine times. J is TRBJ2-7 and V is TRBV20-1, with D possibly matching TRBD2 (6 bases). The germline V gene has CDR1 DFQATT and CDR2 SNEGSKA (reference sequence). Trimming removed 3 bases from V and 2 bases from J, with 14 bases in between. The CDR3 has 14 amino acids. Here the CDR3 reads CSASSSSVPYEQYF. The CDR3 nucleotides are TGCAGTGCTAGTTCGTCTAGCGTCCCCTACGAGCAGTACTTC.

The genes are TRBV19 and TRBJ2-7; TRBD2 is a possible D gene (6 bases). This CDR3 is 13 amino acids long. V was shortened by 4 bases and J by 4 bases, with 11 bases between the two germline ends. Germline CDR1 LNHDA, CDR2 SQIVND (reference sequence). DNA of the CDR3: TGTGCCAGTAGTAGGGTCGGAGGGTACGAGCAGTACTTC. It translates to CASSRVGGYEQYF.

This sequence joins TRBV27 and TRBJ1-3; D remains ambiguous. The CDR3 is 17 residues long. Germline V gene sequence: CDR1 MNHEY, CDR2 SMNVEV (reference sequence). The V gene lost 6 bases and the J gene lost 2 bases, with 20 bases spanning the gap. Here the CDR3 reads CASSPGYRSATGNTIYF. The CDR3 coding sequence is TGTGCCAGCAGCCCAGGCTACCGTTCCGCGACTGGAAACACCATATATTTT.

This chain links TRBV18 with TRBJ2-5; 10 nucleotides align to TRBD2. V was pared by 6 bases and J by 5 bases, with 12 bases of the junction left unmatched. CDR3 length: 16 amino acids. Per the germline V gene, CDR1 is KGHSH and CDR2 is LQKENI. The CDR3 DNA reads TGTGCCAGCTCCTCCTTAGCGGGGGGCGCCGGGGAGACCCAGTACTTC. Protein product: CASSSLAGGAGETQYF.